The clone carrying this T cell receptor (beta chain) was seen once. Its target is not known. This sample was included in a study of graft-versus-host responses after intestinal transplantation. Study-wide context: Transplants given to recipients were multivisceral, liver-intestinal, or isolated intestinal. All recipients were given anti-thymocyte globulin induction, and tacrolimus and steroids were then administered for 2 to 4 years. Broader study findings: In recipient marrow, GvH clones were found, and some appeared first in ileum or blood. Patients with graft-donor T cell macrochimerism had high graft-versus-host to host-versus-graft clonal ratios in allografts.

The CDR3 is 16 residues long. J gave up 5 bases and V 6 bases, and 10 bases lay outside the gene matches. Germline CDR1 is WNHNN and CDR2 is SYGVQD (reference sequence). This table comes from immunoSEQ multiplex PCR, and its TCRdb copy is limited to in-frame clones, with some not included. The sample has some 90,000 clones, roughly nine tenths seen once; the top ten hold less than 0.12%. This clonotype was obtained from a human donor who received an intestinal transplant. The V gene is TRBV10-1, the J gene TRBJ1-1, with TRBD1 matching 12 bases. The material was unstimulated CD4+ T cells sorted from spleen or lymph node cells, obtained before intestinal transplant. Written as DNA, the CDR3 is TGCGCCAGCAGCGCGGGGACAGGGGGCGCGTGGACTGAAGCTTTCTTT. It specifies CASSAGTGGAWTEAFF.